This entry is about one TCR beta chain. Other DNA sequences within the sample encode an identical CDR3. The data stem from a study of control samples from healthy donors and cancer patients. This CDR3 comprises 15 residues. The V end was cut by 4 bases, the J end by 0 bases, with 11 bases between. The germline V gene encodes CDR1 SGHRS and CDR2 YFSETQ. Data came from immunoSEQ multiplex PCR; TCRdb stores just in-frame clones and leaves some out. The table records 40,000 to 50,000 clones, about three quarters of them present only once. Sequenced sample: formalin-fixed, paraffin-embedded tissue. The chain has TRBV5-1 and TRBJ2-1; D call uncertain. The TCR comes from a male donor with melanoma. CDR3 residues: CASSRDSSSYNEQFF. In DNA form, the CDR3 reads TGCGCCAGCAGCCGCGACTCCAGCTCCTACAATGAGCAGTTCTTC.